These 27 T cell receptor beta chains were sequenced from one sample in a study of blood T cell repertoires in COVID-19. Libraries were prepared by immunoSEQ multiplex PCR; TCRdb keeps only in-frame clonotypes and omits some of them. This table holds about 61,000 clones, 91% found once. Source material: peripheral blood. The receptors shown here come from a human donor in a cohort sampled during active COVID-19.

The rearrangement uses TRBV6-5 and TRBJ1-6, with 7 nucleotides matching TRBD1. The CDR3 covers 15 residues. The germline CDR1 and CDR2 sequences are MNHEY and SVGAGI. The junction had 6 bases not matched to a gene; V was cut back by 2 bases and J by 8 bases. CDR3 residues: CASSYEGGADSPLHF. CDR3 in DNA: TGTGCCAGCAGTTACGAAGGGGGCGCAGATTCACCCCTCCACTTT.

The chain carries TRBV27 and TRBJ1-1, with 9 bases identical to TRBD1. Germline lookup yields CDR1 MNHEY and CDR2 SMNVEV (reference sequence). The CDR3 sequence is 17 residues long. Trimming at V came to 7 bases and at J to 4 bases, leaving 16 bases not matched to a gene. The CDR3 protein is CASNRGWDRVFGTEAFF. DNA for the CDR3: TGTGCCAGCAACAGAGGGTGGGACAGGGTATTTGGCACTGAAGCTTTCTTT.

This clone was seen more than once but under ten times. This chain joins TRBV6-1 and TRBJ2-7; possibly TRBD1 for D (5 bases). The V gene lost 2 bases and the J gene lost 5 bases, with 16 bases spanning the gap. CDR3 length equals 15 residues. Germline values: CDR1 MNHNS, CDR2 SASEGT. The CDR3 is CASSEPVQGIHEQYF. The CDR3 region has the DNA TGTGCCAGCAGTGAACCCGTGCAGGGTATACACGAGCAGTACTTC.

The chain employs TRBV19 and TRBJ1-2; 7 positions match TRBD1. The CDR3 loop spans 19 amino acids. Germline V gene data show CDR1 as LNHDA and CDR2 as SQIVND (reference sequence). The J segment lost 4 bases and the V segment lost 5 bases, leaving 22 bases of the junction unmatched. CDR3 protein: CASSSTRQGFRTSRYGYTF. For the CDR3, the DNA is TGTGCCAGTAGTTCCACCCGACAGGGATTCAGAACCTCGCGCTATGGCTACACCTTC.

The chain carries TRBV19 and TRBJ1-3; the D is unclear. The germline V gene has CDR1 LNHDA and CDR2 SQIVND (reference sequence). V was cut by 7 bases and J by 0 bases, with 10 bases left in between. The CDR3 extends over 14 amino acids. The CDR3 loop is CASIERSSGNTIYF. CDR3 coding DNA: TGTGCCAGTATCGAGCGTAGCTCTGGAAACACCATATATTTT.

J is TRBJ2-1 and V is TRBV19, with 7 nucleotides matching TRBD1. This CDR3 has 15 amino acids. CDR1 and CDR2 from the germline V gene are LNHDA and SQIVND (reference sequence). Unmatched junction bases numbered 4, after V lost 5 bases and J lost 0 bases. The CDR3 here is CASSEDRLSYNEQFF. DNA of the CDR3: TGTGCCAGTAGTGAGGACAGGCTCTCCTACAATGAGCAGTTCTTC.

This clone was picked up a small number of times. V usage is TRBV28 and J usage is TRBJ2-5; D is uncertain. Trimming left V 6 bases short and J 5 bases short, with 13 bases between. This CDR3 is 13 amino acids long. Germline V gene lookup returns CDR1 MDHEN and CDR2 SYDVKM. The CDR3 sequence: CASSSFVRETQYF. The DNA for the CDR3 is TGTGCCAGCAGCTCTTTCGTTCGGGAGACCCAGTACTTC.

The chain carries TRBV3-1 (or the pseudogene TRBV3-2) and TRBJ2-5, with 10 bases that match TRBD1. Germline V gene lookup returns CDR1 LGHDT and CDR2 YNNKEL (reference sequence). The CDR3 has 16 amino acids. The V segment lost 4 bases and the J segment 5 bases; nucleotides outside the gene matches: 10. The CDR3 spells CASSRTTGGKGETQYF. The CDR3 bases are TGTGCCAGCAGCCGGACGACAGGGGGCAAGGGGGAGACCCAGTACTTC.

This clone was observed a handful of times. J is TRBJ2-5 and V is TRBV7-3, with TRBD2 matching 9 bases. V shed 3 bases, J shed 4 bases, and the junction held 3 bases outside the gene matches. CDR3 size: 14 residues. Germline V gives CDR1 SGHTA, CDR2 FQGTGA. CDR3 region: CASSFSGGGETQYF. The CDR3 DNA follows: TGTGCCAGCAGCTTTAGCGGGGGCGGAGAGACCCAGTACTTC.

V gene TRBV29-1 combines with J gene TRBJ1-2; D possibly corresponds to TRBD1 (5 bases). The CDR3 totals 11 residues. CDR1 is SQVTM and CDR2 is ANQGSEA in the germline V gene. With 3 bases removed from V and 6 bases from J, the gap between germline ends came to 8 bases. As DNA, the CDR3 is TGCAGCGTTGACAGGGAAGATGGCTACACCTTC. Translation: CSVDREDGYTF.

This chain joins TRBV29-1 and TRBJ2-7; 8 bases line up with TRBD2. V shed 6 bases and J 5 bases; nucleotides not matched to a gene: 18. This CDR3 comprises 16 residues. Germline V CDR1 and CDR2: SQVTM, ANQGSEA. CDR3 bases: TGCAGCGTCCTGGGACTACCCGGGAGGGCTGCCGACGAGCAGTACTTC. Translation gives CSVLGLPGRAADEQYF.

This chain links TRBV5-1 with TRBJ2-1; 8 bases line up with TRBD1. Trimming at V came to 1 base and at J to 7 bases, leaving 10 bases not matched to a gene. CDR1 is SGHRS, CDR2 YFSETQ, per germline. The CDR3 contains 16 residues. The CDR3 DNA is TGCGCCAGCAGCTTGATGCCACAGGGGGATAGTAATGAGCAGTTCTTC. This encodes CASSLMPQGDSNEQFF.

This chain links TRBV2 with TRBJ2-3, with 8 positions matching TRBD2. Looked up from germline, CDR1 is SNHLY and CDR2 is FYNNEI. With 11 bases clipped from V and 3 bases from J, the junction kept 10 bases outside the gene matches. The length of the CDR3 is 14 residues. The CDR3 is CAGLASGGTDTQYF. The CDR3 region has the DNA TGTGCCGGACTTGCAAGCGGGGGAACAGATACGCAGTATTTT.

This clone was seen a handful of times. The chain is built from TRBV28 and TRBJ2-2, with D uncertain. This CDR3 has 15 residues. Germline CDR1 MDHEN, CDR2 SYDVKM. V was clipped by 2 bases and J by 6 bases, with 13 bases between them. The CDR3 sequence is CASSLPRPRAGELFF. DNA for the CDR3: TGTGCCAGCAGTTTACCACGGCCCCGGGCCGGGGAGCTGTTTTTT.

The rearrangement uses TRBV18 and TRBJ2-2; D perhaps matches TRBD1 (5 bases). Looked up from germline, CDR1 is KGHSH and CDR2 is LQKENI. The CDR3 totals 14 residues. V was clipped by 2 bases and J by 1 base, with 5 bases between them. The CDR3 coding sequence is TGTGCCAGCTCACCAGACAGGAACACCGGGGAGCTGTTTTTT. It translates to CASSPDRNTGELFF.

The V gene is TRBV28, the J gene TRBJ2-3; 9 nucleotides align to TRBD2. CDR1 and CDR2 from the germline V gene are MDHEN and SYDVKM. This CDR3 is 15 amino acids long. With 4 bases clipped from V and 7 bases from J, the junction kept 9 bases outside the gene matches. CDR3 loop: CASSSSGARVHTQYF. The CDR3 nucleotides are TGTGCCAGCAGTTCTAGCGGGGCGAGGGTGCATACGCAGTATTTT.

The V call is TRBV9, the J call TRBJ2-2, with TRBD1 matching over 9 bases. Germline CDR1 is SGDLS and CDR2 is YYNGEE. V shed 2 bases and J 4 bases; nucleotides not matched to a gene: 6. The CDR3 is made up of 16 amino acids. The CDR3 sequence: CASSVHGTGTTGELFF. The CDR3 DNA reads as TGTGCCAGCAGCGTGCACGGGACAGGGACCACCGGGGAGCTGTTTTTT. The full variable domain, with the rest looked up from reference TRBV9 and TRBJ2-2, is DSGVTQTPKHLITATGQRVTLRCSPRSGDLSVYWYQQSLDQGLQFLIQYYNGEERAKGNILERFSAQQFPDLHSELNLSSLELGDSALYFCASSVHGTGTTGELFFGEGSRLTVL.

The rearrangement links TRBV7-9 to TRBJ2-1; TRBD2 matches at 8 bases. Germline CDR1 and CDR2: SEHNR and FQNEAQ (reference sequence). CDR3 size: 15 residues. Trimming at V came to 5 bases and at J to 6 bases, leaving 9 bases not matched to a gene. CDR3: CASSPRAGEFNEQFF. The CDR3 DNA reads TGTGCCAGCAGCCCGCGAGCGGGAGAGTTCAATGAGCAGTTCTTC.

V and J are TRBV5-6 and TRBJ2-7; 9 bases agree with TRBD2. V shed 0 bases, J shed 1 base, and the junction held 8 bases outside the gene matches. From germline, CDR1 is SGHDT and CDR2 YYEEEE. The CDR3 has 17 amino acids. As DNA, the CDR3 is TGTGCCAGCAGCTTGGGGTTGCGGGGGGGCCTTTCCTACGAGCAGTACTTC. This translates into CASSLGLRGGLSYEQYF.

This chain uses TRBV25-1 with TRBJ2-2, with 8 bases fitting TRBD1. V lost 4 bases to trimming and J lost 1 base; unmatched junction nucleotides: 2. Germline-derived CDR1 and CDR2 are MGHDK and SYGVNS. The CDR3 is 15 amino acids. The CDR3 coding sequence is TGTGCCAGCAGTGCAGGGGGCTTGAACACCGGGGAGCTGTTTTTT. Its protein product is CASSAGGLNTGELFF.

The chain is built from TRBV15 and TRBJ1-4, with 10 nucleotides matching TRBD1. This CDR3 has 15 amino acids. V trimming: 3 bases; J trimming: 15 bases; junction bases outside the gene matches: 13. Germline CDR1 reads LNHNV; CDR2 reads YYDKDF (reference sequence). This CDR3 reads CATSSPGTGVQRMFF. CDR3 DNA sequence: TGTGCCACCAGCAGCCCCGGGACAGGGGTACAACGGATGTTTTTT. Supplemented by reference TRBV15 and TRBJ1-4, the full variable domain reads DAMVIQNPRYQVTQFGKPVTLSCSQTLNHNVMYWYQQKSSQAPKLLFHYYDKDFNNEADTPDNFQSRRPNTSFCFLDIRSPGLGDTAMYLCATSSPGTGVQRMFFGSGTQLSVL.

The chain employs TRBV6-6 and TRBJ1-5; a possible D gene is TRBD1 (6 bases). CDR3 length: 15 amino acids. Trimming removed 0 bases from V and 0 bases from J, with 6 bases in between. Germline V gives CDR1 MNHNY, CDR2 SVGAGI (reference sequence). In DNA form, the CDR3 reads TGTGCCAGCAGTTACTCACAGGGTAGCAATCAGCCCCAGCATTTT. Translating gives CASSYSQGSNQPQHF.

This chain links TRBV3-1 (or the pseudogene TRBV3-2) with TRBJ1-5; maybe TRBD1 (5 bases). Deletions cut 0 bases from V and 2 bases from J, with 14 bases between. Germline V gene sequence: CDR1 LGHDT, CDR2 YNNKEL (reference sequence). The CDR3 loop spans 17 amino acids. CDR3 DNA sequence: TGTGCCAGCAGCCAAGATTCGACAGCGAGAGGCAATCAGCCCCAGCATTTT. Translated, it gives CASSQDSTARGNQPQHF.

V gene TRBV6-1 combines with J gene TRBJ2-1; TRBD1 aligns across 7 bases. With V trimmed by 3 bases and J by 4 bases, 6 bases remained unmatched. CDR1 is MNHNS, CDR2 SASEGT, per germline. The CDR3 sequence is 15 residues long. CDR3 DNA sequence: TGTGCCAGCAGTGAGACAGGGACAATGTACAATGAGCAGTTCTTC. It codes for CASSETGTMYNEQFF.

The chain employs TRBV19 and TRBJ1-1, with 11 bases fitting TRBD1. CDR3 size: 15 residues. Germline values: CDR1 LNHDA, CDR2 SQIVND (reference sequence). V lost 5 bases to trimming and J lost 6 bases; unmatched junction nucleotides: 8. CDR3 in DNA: TGTGCCAGTAGTCGGACAGGGGGCGCGGGGGCTGAAGCTTTCTTT. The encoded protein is CASSRTGGAGAEAFF.

The CDR3 protein is CASSRTGLMSSGANVLTF. The CDR3 region has the DNA TGTGCCAGCTCACGGACAGGGTTAATGAGCTCTGGGGCCAACGTCCTGACTTTC. The V gene is TRBV18, the J gene TRBJ2-6; 8 nucleotides align to TRBD1. J lost 0 bases, V lost 4 bases, and 8 bases had no gene match. CDR3 length: 18 amino acids. Germline V lookup: CDR1 KGHSH, CDR2 LQKENI.

The CDR3 reads CASSVLAGGGADTQYF. The CDR3 region has the DNA TGTGCCAGCAGCGTGCTAGCGGGAGGGGGAGCAGATACGCAGTATTTT. The chain uses TRBV9 and TRBJ2-3, with 12 positions matching TRBD2. CDR3 length equals 16 residues. Trimming cost V 2 bases and J 4 bases; bases outside gene matches: 5. The V gene's germline CDR1 is SGDLS and CDR2 YYNGEE.